Sequencing of this T cell receptor beta chain was carried out in a study of cytomegalovirus exposure and HLA in healthy donors. Looking at the study overall: There were approximately 81 million unique TCRs (from HLA-typed donors) in an early data release.

Broader study findings: A prior analysis recorded that most TCR beta V segments were productive about 87% or about 30% of the time. When the data were analyzed later, several of the most significant clusters appeared to be linked to common viral pathogens. The majority of CMV-associated TCR beta chains were reported as apparently HLA-restricted in a later analysis.

The CDR3 has 14 residues. Trimming stripped 5 bases from V and 9 bases from J, with 17 bases between. CDR1 SGHTA and CDR2 FQGTGA come from the germline V gene. The PCR ran on 60 Vbeta and 13 Jbeta primers. Assay used: immunoSEQ multiplex PCR; TCRdb lists only in-frame clones, some missing. The sample gives about 120,000 clones, about 10% of which show up once; roughly 3.1% is in the top ten. This clone was seen only a few times. The antigen is unknown. The sequence was obtained from a man aged 30 to 45 in good health and CMV-seronegative. The sequenced material came from PBMCs. The rearrangement uses TRBV7-3 and TRBJ2-1; D is perhaps TRBD2 (5 bases). The chain's CDR3 is CASSRTTEGGEQFF. The CDR3, as DNA: TGTGCCAGCAGCCGCACCACCGAGGGTGGTGAGCAGTTCTTC.